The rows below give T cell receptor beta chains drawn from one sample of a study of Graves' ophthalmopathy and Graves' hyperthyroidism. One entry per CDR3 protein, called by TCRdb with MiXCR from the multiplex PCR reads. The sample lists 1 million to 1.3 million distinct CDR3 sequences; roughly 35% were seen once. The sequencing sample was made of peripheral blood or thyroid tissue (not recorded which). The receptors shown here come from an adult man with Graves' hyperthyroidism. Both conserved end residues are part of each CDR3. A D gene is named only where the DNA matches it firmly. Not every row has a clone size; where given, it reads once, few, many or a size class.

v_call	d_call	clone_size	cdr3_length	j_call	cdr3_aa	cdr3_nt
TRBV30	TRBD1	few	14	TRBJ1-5	CAWSRQGGNQPQHF	TGTGCCTGGAGTCGACAGGGAGGCAATCAGCCCCAGCATTTT
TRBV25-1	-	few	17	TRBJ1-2	CASSDVGAPRANYGYTF	TGTGCCAGCAGTGATGTTGGAGCACCGAGAGCTAACTATGGCTACACCTTC
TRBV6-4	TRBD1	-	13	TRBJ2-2	CASSREGAGKLFF	TGTGCCAGCAGCCGTGAGGGGGCCGGGAAGCTGTTTTTT
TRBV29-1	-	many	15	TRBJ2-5	CSVEDPEGMKETQYF	TGCAGCGTTGAAGATCCAGAGGGGATGAAAGAGACCCAGTACTTC
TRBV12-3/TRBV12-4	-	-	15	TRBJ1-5	CASNFGEGSNQPQHF	TGTGCCAGCAATTTCGGGGAAGGAAGCAATCAGCCCCAGCATTTT
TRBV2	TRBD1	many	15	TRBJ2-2	CASSVGQGHTGELFF	TGTGCCAGCAGTGTCGGACAGGGGCACACCGGGGAGCTGTTTTTT
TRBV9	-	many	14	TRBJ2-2	CASSVDQGTGELFF	TGTGCCAGCAGCGTAGATCAGGGTACCGGGGAGCTGTTTTTT
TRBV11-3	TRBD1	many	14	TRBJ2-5	CASSLGDREETQYF	TGTGCCAGCAGCTTAGGGGACAGGGAAGAGACCCAGTACTTC
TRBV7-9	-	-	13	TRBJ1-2	CASRRKDSYGYTF	TGTGCCAGCAGGAGGAAGGACAGCTATGGCTACACCTTC
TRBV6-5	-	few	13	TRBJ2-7	CASNPESSYEQYF	TGTGCCAGCAACCCGGAGAGCTCCTACGAGCAGTACTTC
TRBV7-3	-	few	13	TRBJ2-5	CASSYQWGETQYF	TGTGCCAGCAGCTATCAATGGGGAGAGACCCAGTACTTC
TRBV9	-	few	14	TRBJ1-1	CASSVLSLNTEAFF	TGTGCCAGCAGCGTGCTCAGTTTGAACACTGAAGCTTTCTTT
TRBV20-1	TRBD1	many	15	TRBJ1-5	CSATPGQGRDQPQHF	TGCAGTGCTACACCGGGACAGGGTAGGGATCAGCCCCAGCATTTT
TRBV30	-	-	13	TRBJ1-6	CAWRQILNSPLHF	TGTGCCTGGAGACAGATCCTTAATTCACCCCTCCACTTT
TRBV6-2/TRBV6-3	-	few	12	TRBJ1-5	CASSNRAQPQHF	TGTGCCAGCAGCAACAGGGCGCAGCCCCAGCATTTT
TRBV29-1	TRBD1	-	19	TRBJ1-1	CSVEGGQNRDRGLDTEAFF	TGCAGCGTTGAAGGGGGACAGAACCGGGACAGGGGGCTTGACACTGAAGCTTTCTTT